The T cell receptor beta chain under discussion was sequenced for a study of blood T cell repertoires in COVID-19. Study context: Sites in the United States, Italy and Spain provided acute and convalescent COVID-19 samples. PBMCs, B-cell-depleted T cells, or T cells were the source of the cDNA or gDNA that made up the material.

Original methodology: Reference gene primer amplification gave nucleated cell count estimates. TCRdb's table, derived via immunoSEQ multiplex PCR, lists solely in-frame clones and lacks some. V and J calls and clone size come straight from that table; D and trimming were deduced from the DNA. The sample lists about 270,000 clones, 82% occurring once. CDR3 length: 15 residues. Germline CDR1 and CDR2: KGHDR and SFDVKD. Between the trimmed V and J ends, which lost 5 bases and 1 base, there was a span of 13 bases. Only a few counts were recorded for this clone. The V and J genes are TRBV24-1 and TRBJ1-2, with D unresolved. Sequenced input: peripheral blood. The origin of this receptor is a woman under 30 with acute or convalescent COVID-19. The DNA for the CDR3 is TGTGCCACCAGTGGAACAGCCGGCCTTAACTATGGCTACACCTTC. Its protein product is CATSGTAGLNYGYTF.